This TCR beta chain comes out of a study of blood T cell repertoires in COVID-19. Study summary: PBMCs, B-cell-depleted T cells, or T cells were the source of the cDNA or gDNA that made up the material.

Enrollees, about 18 to 89 years old, lived in roughly 24 US areas. Cohort 3 recovered donors had two negative PCRs, clearance, or symptom resolution. With 3 bases clipped from V and 10 bases from J, the junction kept 0 bases outside the gene matches. The CDR3 runs to 13 residues. Germline V lookup: CDR1 LNHDA, CDR2 SQIVND (reference sequence). The assay was immunoSEQ multiplex PCR, and TCRdb's table has in-frame clones only and misses some. Of around 130,000 clones in the sample, about 86% are singletons; the top ten hold under 2.5%. Material for sequencing was PBMCs or T cells enriched from blood (not recorded which). This TCR came from a woman between 45 and 60 years old who had recovered from COVID-19. The chain employs TRBV19 and TRBJ1-6, with 10 positions matching TRBD1. CDR3 residues: CASSMTGGSPLHF. The CDR3 nucleotides are TGTGCCAGTAGTATGACAGGGGGCTCACCCCTCCACTTT.